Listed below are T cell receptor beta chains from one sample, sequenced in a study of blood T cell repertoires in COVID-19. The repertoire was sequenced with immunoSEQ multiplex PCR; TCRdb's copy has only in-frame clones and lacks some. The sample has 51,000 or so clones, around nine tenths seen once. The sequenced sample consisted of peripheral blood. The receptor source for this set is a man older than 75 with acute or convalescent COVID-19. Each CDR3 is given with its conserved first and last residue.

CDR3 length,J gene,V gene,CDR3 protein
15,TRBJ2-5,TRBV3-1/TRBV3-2,CASSRTLAGGILPYF
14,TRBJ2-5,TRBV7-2,CASSLSPGQETQYF
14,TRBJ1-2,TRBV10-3,CAISAGREFLGYTF
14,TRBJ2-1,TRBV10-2,CASRERGLYNEQFF
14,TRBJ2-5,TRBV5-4,CASSSGQFQETQYF
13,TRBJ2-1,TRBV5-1,CASSFLAGNEQFF
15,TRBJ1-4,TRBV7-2,CASSPFRATNEKLFF
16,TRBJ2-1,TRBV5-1,CASSPEGASDYNEQFF
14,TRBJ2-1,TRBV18,CASSRLNQGYEQFF
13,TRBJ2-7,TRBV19,CASAPGLSHEQYF